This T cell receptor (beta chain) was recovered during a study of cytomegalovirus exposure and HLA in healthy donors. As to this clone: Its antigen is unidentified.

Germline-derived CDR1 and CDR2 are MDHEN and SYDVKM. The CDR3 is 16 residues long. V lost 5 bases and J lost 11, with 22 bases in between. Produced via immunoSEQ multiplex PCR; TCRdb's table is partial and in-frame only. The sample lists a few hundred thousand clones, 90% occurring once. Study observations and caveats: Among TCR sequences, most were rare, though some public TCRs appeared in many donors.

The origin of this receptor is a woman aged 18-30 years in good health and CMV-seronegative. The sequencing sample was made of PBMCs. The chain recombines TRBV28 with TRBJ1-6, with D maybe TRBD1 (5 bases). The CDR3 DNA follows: TGTGCCAGCAGTCCTCGGGACTCCCAAAGAGGGGCACCCCTCCACTTT. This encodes CASSPRDSQRGAPLHF.